The next 10 T cell receptor beta chains were all read from a single sample in a study of patients and donors after allogeneic stem cell transplantation. TCRdb called the RT-PCR reads again in MiXCR, with one record for every CDR3 protein. The sample has about 150,000 distinct CDR3 sequences, over 35% seen once. The specimen was blood, either unsorted or a sorted T cell fraction (not recorded which). These receptors all stem from a human donor who was either an allogeneic HSCT recipient or a stem cell or donor lymphocyte infusion donor (not recorded which). It is not recorded whose cells these are; they may come from a transplant donor.

The sample holds a few counts of this clonotype. The gene calls are TRBV7-2 and TRBJ1-2; perhaps TRBD1 as D (5 bases). This CDR3 spans 13 amino acids. Germline V gene data show CDR1 as SGHTA and CDR2 as FQGNSA. Trimming left V 5 bases short and J 4 bases short, with 11 bases between. CDR3 in DNA: TGTGCCAGCAGCCAGGGACTGCCCTATGGCTACACCTTC. This sequence encodes CASSQGLPYGYTF.

The chain uses TRBV10-3 and TRBJ2-5, with D perhaps TRBD1 (6 bases). There are 14 residues in the CDR3. V lost 4 bases and J lost 1, with 10 bases in between. CDR1 is ENHRY and CDR2 is SYGVKD in the germline V gene. The CDR3 spells CAISGTVSQETQYF. The CDR3 nucleotides read TGTGCCATCAGTGGGACAGTCTCCCAAGAGACCCAGTACTTC.

This clonotype was detected ten times or more. The chain couples TRBV9 to TRBJ1-6; 7 bases line up with TRBD1. This CDR3 contains 15 residues. J lost 8 bases, V lost 0 bases, and 5 bases had no gene match. The germline CDR1 and CDR2 sequences are SGDLS and YYNGEE. The CDR3: CASSVGDSGHSPLHF. As DNA, the CDR3 is TGTGCCAGCAGCGTAGGGGACAGCGGGCATTCACCCCTCCACTTT. The full variable domain, with the rest looked up from reference TRBV9 and TRBJ1-6, is DSGVTQTPKHLITATGQRVTLRCSPRSGDLSVYWYQQSLDQGLQFLIQYYNGEERAKGNILERFSAQQFPDLHSELNLSSLELGDSALYFCASSVGDSGHSPLHFGNGTRLTVT.

The table lists this clonotype with a few counts. The V call is TRBV9, the J call TRBJ2-3; D uncertain. The CDR3 is 13 residues long. V was cut by 0 bases and J by 3 bases, with 5 bases left in between. From germline, CDR1 is SGDLS and CDR2 YYNGEE. The CDR3 DNA is TGTGCCAGCAGCGTAGTGGGGACAGATACGCAGTATTTT. As protein: CASSVVGTDTQYF.

The gene calls are TRBV7-2 and TRBJ2-3; 11 bases line up with TRBD2. This CDR3 contains 15 residues. V was clipped by 5 bases and J by 5 bases; unmatched bases: 6. The germline V gene has CDR1 SGHTA and CDR2 FQGNSA. CDR3 protein: CASSLSGGAEDTQYF. In nucleotides, the CDR3 is TGTGCCAGCAGCCTTAGCGGGGGGGCCGAAGATACGCAGTATTTT. The full variable domain, with the rest looked up from reference TRBV7-2 and TRBJ2-3, is GAGVSQSPSNKVTEKGKDVELRCDPISGHTALYWYRQSLGQGLEFLIYFQGNSAPDKSGLPSDRFSAERTGGSVSTLTIQRTQQEDSAVYLCASSLSGGAEDTQYFGPGTRLTVL.

This chain uses TRBV5-4 with TRBJ2-7; TRBD2 matches 12 bases. The CDR3 length is 17 residues. Germline trimming cut 3 bases from V and 1 base from J; bases unmatched to any gene: 8. Germline CDR1 and CDR2: SGHNT and YYREEE (reference sequence). CDR3 sequence (DNA): TGTGCCAGCAGCTCCTACCCCGGACTAGCGGGGTCCTACGAGCAGTACGTC. The encoded protein is CASSSYPGLAGSYEQYV.

The chain joins TRBV20-1 to TRBJ1-2; D is unresolved. Trimming cost V 6 bases and J 5 bases, with 13 bases left between them. This CDR3 comprises 12 residues. Germline CDR1 reads DFQATT; CDR2 reads SNEGSKA (reference sequence). The CDR3 DNA is TGCAGTGCCGGACGGTCCACGTATGGCTACACCTTC. Translating it yields CSAGRSTYGYTF.

The chain is built from TRBV3-1 and TRBJ1-2; D possibly corresponds to TRBD1 (5 bases). The CDR3 sequence is 13 residues long. V was cut by 0 bases and J by 8 bases, with 10 bases left in between. Germline V lookup: CDR1 LGHDT, CDR2 YNNKEL (reference sequence). The CDR3 region is CASSQDPKGGYTF. Here the CDR3 DNA reads TGTGCCAGCAGCCAAGACCCTAAGGGGGGCTACACCTTC.

This clonotype was picked up a small number of times. The chain is built from TRBV7-9 and TRBJ1-2; 10 nucleotides match TRBD1. Germline assignment: CDR1 SEHNR and CDR2 FQNEAQ (reference sequence). Trimming removed 4 bases from V and 5 bases from J; junction bases left unmatched: 7. There are 15 residues in the CDR3. CDR3: CASSSGTGDTYGYTF. CDR3 sequence (DNA): TGTGCCAGCAGCTCAGGGACAGGGGATACGTATGGCTACACCTTC.

V usage is TRBV12-3 or TRBV12-4 and J usage is TRBJ2-7; D might be TRBD2 (5 bases). V lost 3 bases, J lost 4 bases, and 7 bases lay in between. The CDR3 length is 12 residues. The CDR3 nucleotides read TGTGCCAGCAGTTTTACGGGGTACGAGCAGTACGTC. The encoded protein is CASSFTGYEQYV.